This TCR beta chain was captured in a study of Ad26.COV2.S vaccination and SARS-CoV-2 variants. Study-wide background: The Ad26.COV2.S arm of the COV1001 trial was where the donor was placed.

The CDR3 sequence is 15 residues long. V was shortened by 0 bases and J by 2 bases, with 9 bases between the two germline ends. CDR1 and CDR2 from the germline V gene are SGHDT and YYEEEE. Findings and limits, study-wide: Placebo recipients and vaccine recipients were similar in non-spike TCR breadth.

Remarks on this clone: Its target is unknown.

TCRdb's copy holds only in-frame clones and misses some; the assay was immunoSEQ multiplex PCR. The table lists 250,000 to 300,000 clones, around 87% of them singletons. As to treatment: 15 to 20 received Ad26.COV2.S at low or high dose, single or two shots; about 5 received placebo; per-sample allocation not given. Each sample was drawn 63 days after the first injection (of vaccine or placebo). The V and J genes are TRBV5-6 and TRBJ2-1; D gene ambiguous. The receptor comes from a person between 18 and 59 years old who received the Ad26.COV2.S COVID-19 vaccine or a placebo. Source: peripheral blood, taken in a trial of Ad26.COV2.S vaccine versus placebo. The CDR3 region has the DNA TGTGCCAGCAGCTTGGATCGGGCCACCTACAATGAGCAGTTCTTC. Encoded protein: CASSLDRATYNEQFF.